The next 18 T cell receptor beta chains were all read from a single sample in a study of T cell responses to AZD1222 COVID-19 vaccine. Produced via immunoSEQ multiplex PCR; TCRdb's table is partial and in-frame only. The sample contains over 130,000 clones, about 91% of which appear only once. Sequencing was performed on peripheral blood, taken on day 0 of AZD1222 vaccination. The receptors shown here come from an adult in good health.

The J gene is TRBJ2-3, the V gene TRBV11-3; TRBD2 aligns across 8 bases. This CDR3 spans 15 amino acids. Germline assignment: CDR1 SGHNT and CDR2 YENEEA. The trim removed 5 bases at V and 6 bases at J, leaving 10 bases unmatched. The chain's CDR3 is CASSPSREGLDTQYF. CDR3 DNA: TGTGCCAGCAGCCCCAGTCGGGAGGGCCTTGATACGCAGTATTTT.

This clone was recorded only once. The rearrangement uses TRBV6-5 and TRBJ2-7; 8 bases fit TRBD1. The V gene's germline CDR1 is MNHEY and CDR2 SVGAGI. With 8 bases clipped from V and 3 bases from J, the junction kept 6 bases outside the gene matches. The CDR3 is 13 residues long. The CDR3, as DNA: TGTGCCAGCGAAGACAGGGGAGTCTACGAGCAGTACTTC. Residues: CASEDRGVYEQYF.

This clone was counted once. The chain employs TRBV3-1 (or the pseudogene TRBV3-2) and TRBJ2-1; TRBD1 is a possible D gene (5 bases). The CDR3 totals 11 residues. Trimming took off 3 bases at V and 13 bases at J, with 10 bases between the two ends. CDR1 and CDR2 from the germline V gene are LGHDT and YNNKEL (reference sequence). In nucleotides, the CDR3 is TGTGCCAGCAGCCACAGGGATCATCAGTTCTTC. It specifies CASSHRDHQFF.

The rearrangement uses TRBV9 and TRBJ2-5; a possible D gene is TRBD2 (5 bases). Per the germline V gene, CDR1 is SGDLS and CDR2 is YYNGEE. The CDR3 loop spans 14 amino acids. Trimming removed 4 bases from V and 4 bases from J, with 14 bases in between. CDR3 nucleotides: TGTGCCAGCAGCCTAGGGAGTCGGGGAGAGACCCAGTACTTC. The encoded protein is CASSLGSRGETQYF.

The CDR3 is CASSIRTLAESYNEQFF. CDR3 coding DNA: TGTGCCAGTAGTATCCGGACTTTAGCCGAGTCCTACAATGAGCAGTTCTTC. J is TRBJ2-1 and V is TRBV19, with D possibly TRBD2 on 5 matching bases. This CDR3 contains 17 residues. Looked up from germline, CDR1 is LNHDA and CDR2 is SQIVND (reference sequence). With 3 bases removed from V and 1 base from J, the gap between germline ends came to 16 bases.

Only a few counts were recorded for this clone. The chain links TRBV7-2 to TRBJ1-5, with D possibly matching TRBD1 (6 bases). CDR1 and CDR2 from the germline V gene are SGHTA and FQGNSA. V lost 5 bases and J lost 5, with 10 bases in between. The CDR3 length is 13 residues. CDR3 loop: CASSIRGDQPQHF. The CDR3 nucleotides are TGTGCCAGCAGCATTAGGGGGGATCAGCCCCAGCATTTT.

V is TRBV7-2 and J is TRBJ1-3; tentative D call: TRBD1 (6 bases). This CDR3 is 15 amino acids long. Per germline, CDR1 SGHTA and CDR2 FQGNSA. V lost 5 bases to trimming and J lost 3 bases, with 14 bases between them. The CDR3: CASSPQRGGGNTIYF. The CDR3 coding sequence is TGTGCCAGCAGCCCTCAGAGGGGGGGTGGAAACACCATATATTTT.

This chain links TRBV2 with TRBJ1-6; D perhaps matches TRBD1 (6 bases). In germline, CDR1 is SNHLY, CDR2 FYNNEI. The V end lost 10 bases, the J end lost 3 bases, and 13 bases lay between the germline ends. The CDR3 has 14 residues. The CDR3 loop reads CATGQQSYNSPLHF. The CDR3 DNA sequence: TGTGCCACCGGACAGCAAAGCTATAATTCACCCCTCCACTTT.

The chain links TRBV4-1 to TRBJ1-4; D unresolved. Germline V CDR1 and CDR2: MGHRA, YSYEKL. This CDR3 comprises 15 residues. V was shortened by 3 bases and J by 8 bases, with 16 bases between the two germline ends. DNA for the CDR3: TGCGCCAGCAGCCAGCCCGGGCCCGAGAACGAAAAACTGTTTTTT. This translates into CASSQPGPENEKLFF.

This sequence joins TRBV12-3 or TRBV12-4 and TRBJ2-1, with 9 nucleotides matching TRBD2. V was pared by 3 bases and J by 11 bases, with 5 bases of the junction left unmatched. The CDR3 length is 13 residues. CDR3 sequence: CASSFGAGGKQFF. The CDR3 DNA follows: TGTGCCAGCAGTTTCGGAGCGGGGGGAAAGCAGTTCTTC.

This clone was observed once. The V call is TRBV15, the J call TRBJ1-1, with unresolved D. V was clipped by 0 bases and J by 5 bases, with 7 bases between them. Germline CDR1 and CDR2: LNHNV and YYDKDF (reference sequence). The CDR3 runs to 13 residues. CDR3 residues: CATSRDVGTEAFF. CDR3 coding DNA: TGTGCCACCAGCAGAGACGTAGGAACTGAAGCTTTCTTT.

The J gene is TRBJ1-6, the V gene TRBV7-2; D gene ambiguous. The germline CDR1 and CDR2 sequences are SGHTA and FQGNSA. V lost 1 base and J lost 10, with 8 bases in between. The CDR3 spans 13 residues. As DNA, the CDR3 is TGTGCCAGCAGCTTAGGATGGATCTCACCCCTCCACTTT. It is translated as CASSLGWISPLHF. Filled out from reference TRBV7-2 and TRBJ1-6, the complete variable domain reads GAGVSQSPSNKVTEKGKDVELRCDPISGHTALYWYRQSLGQGLEFLIYFQGNSAPDKSGLPSDRFSAERTGGSVSTLTIQRTQQEDSAVYLCASSLGWISPLHFGNGTRLTVT.

The V and J genes are TRBV10-3 and TRBJ2-7, with TRBD2 as a possible D gene (10 bases). There are 21 residues in the CDR3. Germline V gives CDR1 ENHRY, CDR2 SYGVKD. The V gene lost 3 bases and the J gene lost 2 bases, with 32 bases spanning the gap. CDR3 coding DNA: TGTGCCATCAGTGAAGGGACAGGGATTCGGACTAGCGGAGAGCTTACCTACGAGCAGTACTTC. It yields the protein CAISEGTGIRTSGELTYEQYF.

This sequence joins TRBV19 and TRBJ2-3; D not certain. This CDR3 spans 13 amino acids. Per the germline V gene, CDR1 is LNHDA and CDR2 is SQIVND (reference sequence). V was shortened by 4 bases and J by 4 bases, with 9 bases between the two germline ends. CDR3 protein: CASSSLSADTQYF. Here the CDR3 DNA reads TGTGCCAGTAGTAGCCTATCGGCAGATACGCAGTATTTT.

The rearrangement uses TRBV19 and TRBJ2-1; D is undetermined. V lost 6 bases to trimming and J lost 9 bases, with 15 bases between them. From germline, CDR1 is LNHDA and CDR2 SQIVND (reference sequence). The CDR3 runs 13 residues. In DNA form, the CDR3 reads TGTGCCAGTAGCGGGTCTCTAGTCGGTGAGCAGTTCTTC. Translated: CASSGSLVGEQFF. Full variable domain (rest looked up from reference TRBV19 and TRBJ2-1): DGGITQSPKYLFRKEGQNVTLSCEQNLNHDAMYWYRQDPGQGLRLIYYSQIVNDFQKGDIAEGYSVSREKKESFPLTVTSAQKNPTAFYLCASSGSLVGEQFFGPGTRLTVL.

This chain connects TRBV10-2 to TRBJ2-3; maybe TRBD1 (5 bases). Germline CDR1 reads WSHSY; CDR2 reads SAAADI. V was cut by 6 bases and J by 0 bases, with 13 bases left in between. The length of the CDR3 is 15 residues. CDR3: CASSLTAASTDTQYF. The CDR3 DNA reads as TGCGCCAGCAGCTTGACAGCTGCTAGCACAGATACGCAGTATTTT.

CDR3 region: CASRRQGMNTEAFF. Here the CDR3 DNA reads TGCGCCAGCCGCAGACAGGGGATGAACACTGAAGCTTTCTTT. This rearrangement joins TRBV5-1 to TRBJ1-1, with 8 nucleotides matching TRBD1. From germline, CDR1 is SGHRS and CDR2 YFSETQ. The CDR3 length is 14 residues. V lost 7 bases and J lost 0; bases outside the gene matches: 5.

The rearrangement uses TRBV7-2 and TRBJ1-1; D gene ambiguous. Germline CDR1 is SGHTA and CDR2 is FQGNSA. With 1 base removed from V and 6 bases from J, the gap between germline ends came to 9 bases. The CDR3 has 13 residues. The CDR3 nucleotides are TGTGCCAGCAGCTTAGAGTATGGCGCTGAAGCTTTCTTT. Translated, it gives CASSLEYGAEAFF.